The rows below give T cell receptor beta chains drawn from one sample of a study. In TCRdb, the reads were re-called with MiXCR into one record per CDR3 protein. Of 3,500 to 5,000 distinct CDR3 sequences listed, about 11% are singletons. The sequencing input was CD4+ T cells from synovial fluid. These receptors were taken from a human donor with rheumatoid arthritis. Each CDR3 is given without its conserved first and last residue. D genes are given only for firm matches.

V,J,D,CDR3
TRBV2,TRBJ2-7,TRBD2,ASSKPGLAGRSEQY
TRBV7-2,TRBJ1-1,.,ASSFRNTEAF
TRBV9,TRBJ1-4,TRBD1,ASSVDYRGDEKLF
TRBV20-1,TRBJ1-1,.,SARRSGNTEAF
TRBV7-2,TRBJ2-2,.,ASSLIPNTGELF
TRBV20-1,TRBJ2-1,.,SARGQNEQF
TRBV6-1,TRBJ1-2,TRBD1,ATADRVHYGYT
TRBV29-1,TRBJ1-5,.,SVAGGLNQPQH
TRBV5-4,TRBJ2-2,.,ASSYSTGELF
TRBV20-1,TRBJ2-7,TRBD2,SASPLAGGPGSYEQY
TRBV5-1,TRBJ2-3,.,ASSLGQTTDTQY
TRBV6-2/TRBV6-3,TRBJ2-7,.,ASSYPSLRPSVEQY
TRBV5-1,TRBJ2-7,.,ASSLDRGIHEQY
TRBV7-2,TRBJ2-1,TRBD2,ASSLAGIAGGRGEQF
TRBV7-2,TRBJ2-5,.,ASSPQSQAGQETQY
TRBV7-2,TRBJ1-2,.,ASSLVQVYGYT
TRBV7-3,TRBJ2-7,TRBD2,ASSPLAGELSEQY
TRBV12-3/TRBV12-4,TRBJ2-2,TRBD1,ASRTGTGVAGELF
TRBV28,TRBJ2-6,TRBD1,ASSFGQGARVLT
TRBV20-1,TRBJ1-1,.,SARDSGGSTEAF
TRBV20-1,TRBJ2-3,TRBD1,SAPPGGADTQY
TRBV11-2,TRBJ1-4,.,ASSLTNTGQKLF
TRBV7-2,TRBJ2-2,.,ASSLRDKNTGELF
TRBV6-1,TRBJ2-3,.,ASSEGASDTQY
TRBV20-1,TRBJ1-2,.,SASLEDLYGYT
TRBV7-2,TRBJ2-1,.,ASSLESGWDNEQF
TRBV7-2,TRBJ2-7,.,ASSLGGYSYEQY
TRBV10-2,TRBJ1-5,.,ASSADNNQPQH
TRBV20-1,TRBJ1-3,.,SARSDSSGWNTIY
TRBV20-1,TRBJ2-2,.,SARDRAVGTGELF
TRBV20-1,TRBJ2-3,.,SASGQGLGTDTQY
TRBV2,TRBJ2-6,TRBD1,ASSEATGTGANVLT
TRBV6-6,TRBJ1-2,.,ASSTPPT
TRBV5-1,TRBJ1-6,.,ASSLAAGQSYNSPLH
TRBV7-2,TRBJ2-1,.,ASSQGPSREQF
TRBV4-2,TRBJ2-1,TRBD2,ASSPAGGEMNEQF
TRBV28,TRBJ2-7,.,ASKVTAGYYEQY
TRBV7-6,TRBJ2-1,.,ASSYSEGNPNEQF
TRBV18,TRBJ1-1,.,ASSRPNTEAF
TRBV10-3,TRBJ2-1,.,AIKGTTANSYNEQF
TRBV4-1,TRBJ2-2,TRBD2,ASSHPLAGGRTGELF
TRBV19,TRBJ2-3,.,ASSIEGAYADTQY
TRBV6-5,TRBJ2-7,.,ASSKQGPYEQY
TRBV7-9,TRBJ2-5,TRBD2,AILAGQETQY
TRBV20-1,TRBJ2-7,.,SARTGGYEQY
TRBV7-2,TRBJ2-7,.,ASSPRVRLGQY
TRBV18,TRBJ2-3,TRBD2,ASSPVTSGSTDTQY
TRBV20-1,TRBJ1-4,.,SVGDEKLF
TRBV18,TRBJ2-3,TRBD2,ASSSGRITDTQY
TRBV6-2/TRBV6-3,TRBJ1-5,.,ASSYGAENSNQPQH
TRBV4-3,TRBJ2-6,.,ASSQGDTSSGANVLT
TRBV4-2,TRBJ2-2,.,ASSQEGPGPGELF
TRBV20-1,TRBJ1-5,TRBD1,SAIPGQGLRNQPQH
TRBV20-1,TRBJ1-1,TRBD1,SATQTGGWTEAF
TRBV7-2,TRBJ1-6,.,ASSFYQGSYNSPLH
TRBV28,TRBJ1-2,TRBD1,ASRTTGGRGYT
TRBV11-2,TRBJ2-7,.,ASSHRTPGLSYEQY
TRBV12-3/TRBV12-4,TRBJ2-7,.,ASSLLGLAYEQY
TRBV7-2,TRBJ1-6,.,ASSLLQATSPLH
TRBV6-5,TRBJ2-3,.,ASSRDFTDTQY